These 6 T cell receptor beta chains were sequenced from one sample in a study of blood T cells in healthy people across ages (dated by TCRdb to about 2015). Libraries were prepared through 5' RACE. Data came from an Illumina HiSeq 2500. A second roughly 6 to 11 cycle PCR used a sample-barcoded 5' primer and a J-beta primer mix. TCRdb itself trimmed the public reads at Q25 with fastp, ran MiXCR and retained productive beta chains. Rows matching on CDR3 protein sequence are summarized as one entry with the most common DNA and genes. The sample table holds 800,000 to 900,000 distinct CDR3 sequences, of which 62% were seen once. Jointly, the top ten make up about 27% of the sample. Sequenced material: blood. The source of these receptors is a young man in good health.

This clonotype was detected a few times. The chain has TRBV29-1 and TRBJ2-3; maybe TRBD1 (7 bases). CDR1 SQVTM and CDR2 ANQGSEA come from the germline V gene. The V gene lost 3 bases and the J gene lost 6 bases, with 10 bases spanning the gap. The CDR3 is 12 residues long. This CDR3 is CSVDAGGDTQYF. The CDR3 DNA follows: TGCAGCGTTGACGCAGGGGGGGATACGCAGTATTTT.

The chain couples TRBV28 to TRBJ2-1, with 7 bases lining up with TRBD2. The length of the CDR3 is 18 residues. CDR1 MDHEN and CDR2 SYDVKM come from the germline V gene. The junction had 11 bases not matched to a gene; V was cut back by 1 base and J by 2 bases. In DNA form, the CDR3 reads TGTGCCAGCAGTTTATATTTCTCCCGGGGGGTTGCCTACAATGAGCAGTTCTTC. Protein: CASSLYFSRGVAYNEQFF.

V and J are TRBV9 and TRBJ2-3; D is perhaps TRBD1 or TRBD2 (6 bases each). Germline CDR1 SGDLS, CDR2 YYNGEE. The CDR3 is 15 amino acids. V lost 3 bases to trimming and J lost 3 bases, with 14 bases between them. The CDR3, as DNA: TGTGCCAGCAGCGCGGAGGGGGGCGGTACAGATACGCAGTATTTT. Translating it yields CASSAEGGGTDTQYF.

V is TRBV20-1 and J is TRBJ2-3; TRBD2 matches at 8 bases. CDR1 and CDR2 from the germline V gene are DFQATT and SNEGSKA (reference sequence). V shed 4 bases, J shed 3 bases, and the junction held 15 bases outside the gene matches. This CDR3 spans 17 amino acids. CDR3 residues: CSANQFPGGGQTDTQYF. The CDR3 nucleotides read TGCAGTGCTAACCAATTCCCCGGGGGGGGGCAGACAGATACGCAGTATTTT.

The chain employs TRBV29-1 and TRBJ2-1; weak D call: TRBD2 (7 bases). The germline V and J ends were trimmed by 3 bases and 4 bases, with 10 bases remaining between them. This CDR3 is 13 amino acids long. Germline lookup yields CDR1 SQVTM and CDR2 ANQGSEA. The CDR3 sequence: CSVEGGLYNEQFF. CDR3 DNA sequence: TGCAGCGTTGAGGGGGGGCTTTACAATGAGCAGTTCTTC.

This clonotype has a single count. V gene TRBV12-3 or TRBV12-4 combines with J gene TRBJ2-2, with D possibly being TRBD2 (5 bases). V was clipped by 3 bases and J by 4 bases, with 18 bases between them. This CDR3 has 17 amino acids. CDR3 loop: CASSLRGGTQRTGELFF. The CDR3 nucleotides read TGTGCCAGCAGTTTGAGAGGAGGCACTCAGCGCACCGGGGAGCTGTTTTTT.